This T cell receptor beta chain was identified during a study of cytomegalovirus exposure and HLA in healthy donors. Broader study findings: In a later analysis, TCR association rates varied by HLA locus: DRB1 most, HLA-C fewest. High specificity and sensitivity for cytomegalovirus status were reported for the classifier. The study assumed roughly uniform donor sequencing depth for presence/absence analyses. The listing of 150 to 200 TCR beta chains classed them as cytomegalovirus-associated.

The V end lost 0 bases, the J end lost 5 bases, and 8 bases lay between the germline ends. Germline assignment: CDR1 SGHRS and CDR2 YFSETQ. The length of the CDR3 is 13 residues. Researchers ran the PCR with 60 Vbeta and 13 Jbeta primers. Assay: immunoSEQ multiplex PCR; the TCRdb copy retains only in-frame clones and omits some. The table has under 200,000 clones, approximately 71% seen once; the top ten hold around 4.5%. This clone was observed a few times. The antigen is not known. The source of this sequence is a woman between 18 and 29 years old in good health and CMV-seropositive. The V gene is TRBV5-1, the J gene TRBJ1-1; possibly TRBD1 for D (5 bases). Specimen: PBMCs. The chain's CDR3 is CASSLGAGTEAFF. The CDR3 nucleotides read TGCGCCAGCAGCTTGGGGGCAGGGACTGAAGCTTTCTTT.